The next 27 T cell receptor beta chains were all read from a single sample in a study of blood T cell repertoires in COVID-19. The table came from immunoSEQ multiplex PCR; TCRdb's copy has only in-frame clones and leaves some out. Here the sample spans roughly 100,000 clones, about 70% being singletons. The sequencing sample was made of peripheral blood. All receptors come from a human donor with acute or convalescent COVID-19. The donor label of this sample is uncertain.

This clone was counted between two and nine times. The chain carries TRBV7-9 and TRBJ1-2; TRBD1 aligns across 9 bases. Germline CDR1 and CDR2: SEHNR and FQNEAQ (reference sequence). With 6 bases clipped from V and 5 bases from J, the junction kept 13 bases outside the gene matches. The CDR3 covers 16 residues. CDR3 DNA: TGTGCCAGCAGGGGACCGGGACAGGGCCCCTCTTATGGCTACACCTTC. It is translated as CASRGPGQGPSYGYTF.

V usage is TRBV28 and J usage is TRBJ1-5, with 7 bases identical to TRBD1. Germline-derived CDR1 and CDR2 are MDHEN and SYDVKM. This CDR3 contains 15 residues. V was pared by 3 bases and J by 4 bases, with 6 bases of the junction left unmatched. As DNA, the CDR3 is TGTGCCAGCAGTTTTGTCAGGGGGAGGAATCAGCCCCAGCATTTT. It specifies CASSFVRGRNQPQHF.

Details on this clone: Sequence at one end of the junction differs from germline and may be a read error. CDR3 protein: CASSPLAGGGNEQFF. Written as DNA, the CDR3 is TGTGCTAGCAGCCCCTTAGCGGGGGGGGGCAATGAGCAGTTCTTC. This chain uses TRBV7-7 with TRBJ2-1, with TRBD2 matching 11 bases. There are 15 residues in the CDR3. Germline assignment: CDR1 SSHAT and CDR2 FNYEAQ (reference sequence).

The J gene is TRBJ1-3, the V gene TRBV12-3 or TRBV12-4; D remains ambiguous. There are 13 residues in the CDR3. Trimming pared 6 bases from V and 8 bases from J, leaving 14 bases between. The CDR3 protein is CASSLISRDTIYF. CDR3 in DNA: TGTGCCAGCAGCCTGATATCTCGGGACACCATATATTTT.

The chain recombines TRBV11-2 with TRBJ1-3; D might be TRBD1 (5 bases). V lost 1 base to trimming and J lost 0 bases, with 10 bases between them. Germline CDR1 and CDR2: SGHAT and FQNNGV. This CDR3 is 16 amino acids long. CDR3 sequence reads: CASSLVGRASGNTIYF. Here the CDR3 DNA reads TGTGCCAGCAGCTTAGTAGGCAGGGCCTCTGGAAACACCATATATTTT.

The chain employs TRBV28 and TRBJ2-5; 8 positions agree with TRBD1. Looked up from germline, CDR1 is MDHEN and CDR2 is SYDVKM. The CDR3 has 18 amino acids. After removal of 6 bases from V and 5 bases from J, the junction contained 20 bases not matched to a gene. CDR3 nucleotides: TGTGCCAGCAGCCAACAAGTACCCAGACAGGGGTACGCGGAGACCCAGTACTTC. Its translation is CASSQQVPRQGYAETQYF. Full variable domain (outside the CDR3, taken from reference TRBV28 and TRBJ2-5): DVKVTQSSRYLVKRTGEKVFLECVQDMDHENMFWYRQDPGLGLRLIYFSYDVKMKEKGDIPEGYSVSREKKERFSLILESASTNQTSMYLCASSQQVPRQGYAETQYFGPGTRLLVL.

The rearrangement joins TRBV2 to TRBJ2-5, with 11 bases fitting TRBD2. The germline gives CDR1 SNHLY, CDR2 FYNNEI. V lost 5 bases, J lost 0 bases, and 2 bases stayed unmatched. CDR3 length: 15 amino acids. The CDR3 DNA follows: TGTGCCAGCAGTTGGACTAGCGGGCACCAAGAGACCCAGTACTTC. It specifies CASSWTSGHQETQYF.

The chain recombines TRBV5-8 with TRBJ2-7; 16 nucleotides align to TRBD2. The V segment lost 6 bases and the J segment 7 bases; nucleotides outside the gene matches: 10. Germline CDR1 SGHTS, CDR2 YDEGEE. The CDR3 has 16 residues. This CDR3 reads CASNDGTSGGVREQYF. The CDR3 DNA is TGTGCCAGCAACGACGGGACTAGCGGGGGGGTAAGGGAGCAGTACTTC. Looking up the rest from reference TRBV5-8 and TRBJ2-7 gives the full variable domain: EAGVTQSPTHLIKTRGQQATLRCSPISGHTSVYWYQQALGLGLQFLLWYDEGEERNRGNFPPRFSGRQFPNYSSELNVNALELEDSALYLCASNDGTSGGVREQYFGPGTRLTVT.

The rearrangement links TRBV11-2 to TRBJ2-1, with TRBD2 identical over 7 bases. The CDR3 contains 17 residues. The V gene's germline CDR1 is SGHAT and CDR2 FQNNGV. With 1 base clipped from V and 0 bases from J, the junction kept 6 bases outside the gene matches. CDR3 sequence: CASSLVSTSASYNEQFF. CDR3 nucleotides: TGTGCCAGCAGCTTAGTTAGCACTAGCGCCTCCTACAATGAGCAGTTCTTC. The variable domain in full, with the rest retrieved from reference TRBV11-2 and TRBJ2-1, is EAGVAQSPRYKIIEKRQSVAFWCNPISGHATLYWYQQILGQGPKLLIQFQNNGVVDDSQLPKDRFSAERLKGVDSTLKIQPAKLEDSAVYLCASSLVSTSASYNEQFFGPGTRLTVL.

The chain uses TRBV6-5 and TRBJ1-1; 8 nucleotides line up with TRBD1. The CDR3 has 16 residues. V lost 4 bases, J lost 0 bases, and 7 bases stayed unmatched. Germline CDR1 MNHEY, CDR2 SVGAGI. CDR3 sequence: CASSSTGAGVNTEAFF. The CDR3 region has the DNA TGTGCCAGCAGTTCGACAGGGGCAGGGGTGAACACTGAAGCTTTCTTT.

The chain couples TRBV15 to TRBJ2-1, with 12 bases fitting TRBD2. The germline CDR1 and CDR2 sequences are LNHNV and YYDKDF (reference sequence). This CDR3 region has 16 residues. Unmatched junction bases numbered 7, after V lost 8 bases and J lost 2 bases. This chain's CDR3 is CATEPSGGETYNEQFF. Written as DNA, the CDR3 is TGTGCCACCGAGCCTAGCGGGGGGGAAACCTACAATGAGCAGTTCTTC.

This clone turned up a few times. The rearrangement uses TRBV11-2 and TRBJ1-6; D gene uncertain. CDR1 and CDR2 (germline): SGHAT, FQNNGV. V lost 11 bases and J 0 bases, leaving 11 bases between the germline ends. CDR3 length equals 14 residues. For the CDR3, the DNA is TGTGCCGTCGGTCGGGGCTCCTATAATTCACCCCTCCACTTT. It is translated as CAVGRGSYNSPLHF.

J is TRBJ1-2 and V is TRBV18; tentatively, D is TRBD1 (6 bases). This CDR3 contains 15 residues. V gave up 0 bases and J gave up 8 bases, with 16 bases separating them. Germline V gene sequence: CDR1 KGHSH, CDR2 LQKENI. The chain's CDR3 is CASSPPAAGVEGYTF. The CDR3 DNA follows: TGTGCCAGCTCACCACCGGCGGCAGGGGTCGAAGGCTACACCTTC.

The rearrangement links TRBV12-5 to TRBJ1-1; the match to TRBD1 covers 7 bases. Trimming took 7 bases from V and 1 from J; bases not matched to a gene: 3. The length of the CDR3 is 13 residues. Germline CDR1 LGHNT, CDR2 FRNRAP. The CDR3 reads CASVRTGNTEAFF. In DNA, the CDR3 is TGTGCTAGTGTAAGGACAGGGAACACTGAAGCTTTCTTT.

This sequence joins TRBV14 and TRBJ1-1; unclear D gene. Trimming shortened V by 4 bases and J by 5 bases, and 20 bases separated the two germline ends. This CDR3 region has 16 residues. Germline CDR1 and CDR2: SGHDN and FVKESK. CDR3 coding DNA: TGTGCCAGCAGCCCAGGAAAGACGGCGATAGGAACTGAAGCTTTCTTT. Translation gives CASSPGKTAIGTEAFF. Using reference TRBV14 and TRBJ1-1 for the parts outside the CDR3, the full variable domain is EAGVTQFPSHSVIEKGQTVTLRCDPISGHDNLYWYRRVMGKEIKFLLHFVKESKQDESGMPNNRFLAERTGGTYSTLKVQPAELEDSGVYFCASSPGKTAIGTEAFFGQGTRLTVV.

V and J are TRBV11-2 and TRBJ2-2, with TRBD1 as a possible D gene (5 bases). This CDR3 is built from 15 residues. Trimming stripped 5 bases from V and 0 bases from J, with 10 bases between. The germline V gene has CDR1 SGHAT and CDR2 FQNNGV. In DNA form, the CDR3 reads TGTGCCAGCAGCGATAGCAGGGCGAACACCGGGGAGCTGTTTTTT. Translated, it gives CASSDSRANTGELFF.

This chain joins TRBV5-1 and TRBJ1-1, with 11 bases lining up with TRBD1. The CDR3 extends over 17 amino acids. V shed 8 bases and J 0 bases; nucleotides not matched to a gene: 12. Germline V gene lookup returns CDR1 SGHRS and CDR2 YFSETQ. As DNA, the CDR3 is TGCGCCAGTACCACCGGGACAGGGGGAAGTATGAACACTGAAGCTTTCTTT. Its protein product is CASTTGTGGSMNTEAFF.

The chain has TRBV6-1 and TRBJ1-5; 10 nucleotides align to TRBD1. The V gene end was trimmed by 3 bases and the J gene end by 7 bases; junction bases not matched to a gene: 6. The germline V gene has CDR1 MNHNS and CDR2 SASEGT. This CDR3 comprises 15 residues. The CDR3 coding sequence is TGTGCCAGCAGTGATAGGGACAGGGGATTGCAGCCCCAGCATTTT. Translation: CASSDRDRGLQPQHF.

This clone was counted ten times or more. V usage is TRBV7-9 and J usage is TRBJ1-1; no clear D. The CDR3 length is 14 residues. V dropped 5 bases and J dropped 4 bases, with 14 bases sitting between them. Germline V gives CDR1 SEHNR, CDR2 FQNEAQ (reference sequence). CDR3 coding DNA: TGTGCCAGCAGCCTGCAACTCGGTAGCACTGAAGCTTTCTTT. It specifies CASSLQLGSTEAFF.

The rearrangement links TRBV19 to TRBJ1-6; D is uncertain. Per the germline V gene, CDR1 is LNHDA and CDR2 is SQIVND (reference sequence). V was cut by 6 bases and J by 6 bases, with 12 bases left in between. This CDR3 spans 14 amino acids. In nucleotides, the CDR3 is TGTGCCAGTAGGAACGACGGGTTTAATTCACCCCTCCACTTT. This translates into CASRNDGFNSPLHF.

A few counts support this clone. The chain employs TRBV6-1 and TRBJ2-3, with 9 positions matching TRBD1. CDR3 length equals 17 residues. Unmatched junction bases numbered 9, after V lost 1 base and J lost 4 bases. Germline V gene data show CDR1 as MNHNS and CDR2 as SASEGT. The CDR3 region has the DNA TGTGCCAGCAGTGAAGTAAGGAGGACAGGGGTCCCAGATACGCAGTATTTT. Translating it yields CASSEVRRTGVPDTQYF.

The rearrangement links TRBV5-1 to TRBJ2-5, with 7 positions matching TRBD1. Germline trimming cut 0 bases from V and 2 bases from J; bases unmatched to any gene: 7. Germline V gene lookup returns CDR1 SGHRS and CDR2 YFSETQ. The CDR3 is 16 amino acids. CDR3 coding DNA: TGCGCCAGCAGCTTGGGGCCAGGGGGTGGACAAGAGACCCAGTACTTC. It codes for CASSLGPGGGQETQYF.

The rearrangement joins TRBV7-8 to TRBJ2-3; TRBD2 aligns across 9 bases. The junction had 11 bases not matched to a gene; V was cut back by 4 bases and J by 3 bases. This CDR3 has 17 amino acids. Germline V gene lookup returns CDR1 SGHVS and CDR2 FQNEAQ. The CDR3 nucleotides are TGTGCCAGCAGCTGGGGGAAGAGCGGGGGGCCTACAGATACGCAGTATTTT. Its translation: CASSWGKSGGPTDTQYF.

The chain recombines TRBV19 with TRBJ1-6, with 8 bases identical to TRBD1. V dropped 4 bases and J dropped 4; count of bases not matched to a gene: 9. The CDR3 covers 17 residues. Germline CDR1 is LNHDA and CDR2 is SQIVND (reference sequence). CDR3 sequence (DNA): TGTGCCAGTAGTACAGGGGGCAGGGGGCGATATAATTCACCCCTCCACTTT. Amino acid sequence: CASSTGGRGRYNSPLHF.

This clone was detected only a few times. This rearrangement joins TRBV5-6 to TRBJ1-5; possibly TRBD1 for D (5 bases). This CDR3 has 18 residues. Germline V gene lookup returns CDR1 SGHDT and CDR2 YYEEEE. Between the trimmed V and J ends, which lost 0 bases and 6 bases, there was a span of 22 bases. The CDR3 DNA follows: TGTGCCAGCAGCTTGGGGGTGACAGTACCTAATCCAGGTCAGCCCCAGCATTTT. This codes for CASSLGVTVPNPGQPQHF.

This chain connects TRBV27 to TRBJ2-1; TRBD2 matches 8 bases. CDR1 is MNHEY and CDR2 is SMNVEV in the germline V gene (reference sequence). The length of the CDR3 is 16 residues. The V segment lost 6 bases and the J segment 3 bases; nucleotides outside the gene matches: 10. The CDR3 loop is CASRPLVAGGYNEQFF. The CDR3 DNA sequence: TGTGCCAGCAGGCCTTTAGTGGCGGGGGGCTACAATGAGCAGTTCTTC.

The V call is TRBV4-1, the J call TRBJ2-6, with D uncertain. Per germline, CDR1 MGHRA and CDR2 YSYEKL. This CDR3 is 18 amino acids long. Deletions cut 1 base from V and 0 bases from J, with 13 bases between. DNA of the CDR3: TGCGCCAGCAGCCAAGTGGATCTAGGTTTCTCTGGGGCCAACGTCCTGACTTTC. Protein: CASSQVDLGFSGANVLTF.